One and the same sample provided the 16 T cell receptor beta chains below, sequenced in a study of CD8+ T cells in alopecia areata. Reverse transcription of extracted RNA yielded cDNA, which provided the sequencing template. Measured with immunoSEQ multiplex PCR; TCRdb has only the in-frame clones, and not every one. The data show tens of thousands of clones, roughly 47% seen once. Input material: NKG2D-high CD8+ T cells sorted from blood. The origin of the receptors is a human donor with alopecia areata.

In this sample, this clone turned up a few times. This sequence joins TRBV28 and TRBJ2-7; D possibly uses TRBD1 or TRBD2 (5 bases each). Germline CDR1 MDHEN, CDR2 SYDVKM. CDR3 length: 13 amino acids. V lost 3 bases to trimming and J lost 3 bases, with 9 bases between them. CDR3 amino acids: CASSLRGDYEQYF. In DNA form, the CDR3 reads TGTGCCAGCAGTTTGAGGGGAGACTACGAGCAGTACTTC. The entire variable domain, with the rest obtained from reference TRBV28 and TRBJ2-7, is as follows: DVKVTQSSRYLVKRTGEKVFLECVQDMDHENMFWYRQDPGLGLRLIYFSYDVKMKEKGDIPEGYSVSREKKERFSLILESASTNQTSMYLCASSLRGDYEQYFGPGTRLTVT.

This clone appeared a few times. J is TRBJ2-7 and V is TRBV23-1, with D unclear. TRBV23-1 is flagged as an ORF with uncertain function. Trimming took off 5 bases at V and 1 base at J, with 3 bases between the two ends. The CDR3 contains 11 residues. CDR3 sequence (DNA): TGCGCCAGCAGTACGTCCTACGAGCAGTACTTC. Its translation is CASSTSYEQYF.

CDR3 coding DNA: TGTGCCAGCAGCGACAACAGGGAAGAGTTCTTC. Translated: CASSDNREEFF. V and J are TRBV9 and TRBJ2-1; TRBD1 is a possible D gene (6 bases). Trimming stripped 3 bases from V and 14 bases from J, with 12 bases between. This CDR3 has 11 residues. CDR1 and CDR2 from the germline V gene are SGDLS and YYNGEE.

In regard to this clone: The junction differs from germline at one of its ends, possibly a read error. The V gene is TRBV7-7, the J gene TRBJ2-2; the D is unclear. Germline CDR1 reads SSHAT; CDR2 reads FNYEAQ (reference sequence). This CDR3 spans 14 amino acids. CDR3 nucleotides: TGTGCTAGCAGCTTAGACGGAGACACCGGGGAGCTGTTTTTT. Its protein is CASSLDGDTGELFF. Filled out from reference TRBV7-7 and TRBJ2-2, the complete variable domain reads GAGVSQSPRYKVTKRGQDVTLRCDPISSHATLYWYQQALGQGPEFLTYFNYEAQPDKSGLPSDRFSAERPEGSISTLTIQRTEQRDSAMYRCASSLDGDTGELFFGEGSRLTVL.

CDR3 residues: CSVRDSYGYTF. In DNA, the CDR3 is TGCAGCGTTCGGGACAGCTATGGCTACACCTTC. The chain carries TRBV29-1 and TRBJ1-2, with 7 bases aligning to TRBD1. Germline CDR1 SQVTM, CDR2 ANQGSEA. This CDR3 is 11 amino acids long. The V gene end was trimmed by 5 bases and the J gene end by 4 bases; junction bases not matched to a gene: 1.

This clone was found once. The chain combines TRBV2 with TRBJ2-3; D is possibly TRBD1 or TRBD2 (6 bases each). Trimming took off 8 bases at V and 6 bases at J, with 15 bases between the two ends. Germline CDR1 reads SNHLY; CDR2 reads FYNNEI. CDR3 length: 13 residues. CDR3 nucleotides: TGTGCCAGCCGATTTAGGGGGGAGGATACGCAGTATTTT. This sequence encodes CASRFRGEDTQYF. Full variable domain (missing parts from reference TRBV2 and TRBJ2-3): EPEVTQTPSHQVTQMGQEVILRCVPISNHLYFYWYRQILGQKVEFLVSFYNNEISEKSEIFDDQFSVERPDGSNFTLKIRSTKLEDSAMYFCASRFRGEDTQYFGPGTRLTVL.

The chain has TRBV29-1 and TRBJ1-1, with 8 nucleotides matching TRBD1. This CDR3 has 12 residues. After removal of 6 bases from V and 5 bases from J, the junction contained 5 bases not matched to a gene. Germline CDR1 reads SQVTM; CDR2 reads ANQGSEA. This CDR3 is CSVAGGWTEAFF. CDR3 nucleotides: TGCAGCGTCGCAGGGGGCTGGACTGAAGCTTTCTTT.

The rearrangement uses TRBV29-1 and TRBJ1-4; perhaps TRBD1 as D (5 bases). Trimming pared 0 bases from V and 3 bases from J, leaving 14 bases between. CDR1 and CDR2 (germline): SQVTM, ANQGSEA. CDR3 length: 16 residues. CDR3 protein: CSVEDGYQGPNEKLFF. In DNA, the CDR3 is TGCAGCGTTGAAGACGGCTACCAGGGACCTAATGAAAAACTGTTTTTT.

This chain uses TRBV9 with TRBJ2-5; D unclear. The CDR3 totals 12 residues. The V end was cut by 3 bases, the J end by 2 bases, with 5 bases between. Germline values: CDR1 SGDLS, CDR2 YYNGEE. The CDR3 nucleotides are TGTGCCAGCAGCGCCCAACAAGAGACCCAGTACTTC. Encoded protein: CASSAQQETQYF. The variable domain in full, with the rest retrieved from reference TRBV9 and TRBJ2-5, is DSGVTQTPKHLITATGQRVTLRCSPRSGDLSVYWYQQSLDQGLQFLIQYYNGEERAKGNILERFSAQQFPDLHSELNLSSLELGDSALYFCASSAQQETQYFGPGTRLLVL.

This clone was recorded once. The CDR3 region is CASSFSGGSTDTQYF. In nucleotides, the CDR3 is TGTGCCAGCAGTTTTTCCGGGGGTAGCACAGATACGCAGTATTTT. The chain has TRBV27 and TRBJ2-3, with D perhaps matching TRBD2 (6 bases). CDR3 size: 15 residues. CDR1 is MNHEY and CDR2 is SMNVEV in the germline V gene (reference sequence). The ends were cut back, 3 bases at V and 0 bases at J, with 10 bases in the middle.

The chain has TRBV27 and TRBJ2-7; TRBD1 agrees at 8 bases. CDR3 length equals 14 residues. Trimming took 6 bases from V and 2 from J; bases not matched to a gene: 6. Germline-derived CDR1 and CDR2 are MNHEY and SMNVEV (reference sequence). The CDR3 loop reads CASSGRDRTYEQYF. Here the CDR3 DNA reads TGTGCCAGCAGCGGAAGGGACAGGACCTACGAGCAGTACTTC.

The chain uses TRBV4-1 and TRBJ1-2; D not certain. The CDR3 length is 15 residues. Germline CDR1 MGHRA, CDR2 YSYEKL. The V end was cut by 1 base, the J end by 3 bases, with 12 bases between. The CDR3 DNA sequence: TGCGCCAGCAGCCAAGCCCCAGGATCTGACTATGGCTACACCTTC. Translated, it gives CASSQAPGSDYGYTF.

This clone has more than one count but fewer than ten. CDR3 nucleotides: TGCGCCAGCAGCCCACAACCTCGGCAGGTGAACGAGCAGTACTTC. This encodes CASSPQPRQVNEQYF. This chain uses TRBV4-1 with TRBJ2-7, with D hard to call. Trimming pared 4 bases from V and 5 bases from J, leaving 18 bases between. Germline V lookup: CDR1 MGHRA, CDR2 YSYEKL. The CDR3 length is 15 residues.

Written as DNA, the CDR3 is TGCAGCGTTTTCAGGGGTGACGGGGAGCTGTTTTTT. Protein: CSVFRGDGELFF. This sequence joins TRBV29-1 and TRBJ2-2; D might be TRBD1 (6 bases). Deletions cut 5 bases from V and 7 bases from J, with 11 bases between. This CDR3 has 12 amino acids. The germline gives CDR1 SQVTM, CDR2 ANQGSEA.

This clone has just one count. J is TRBJ2-3 and V is TRBV13, with 7 bases fitting TRBD1. V was pared by 8 bases and J by 4 bases, with 9 bases of the junction left unmatched. Germline V gene data show CDR1 as PRHDT and CDR2 as FYEKMQ (reference sequence). CDR3 length: 14 residues. This CDR3 is CASSRGLASDTQYF. In DNA form, the CDR3 reads TGTGCCAGCTCTAGGGGGCTAGCTTCAGATACGCAGTATTTT.

The chain recombines TRBV11-3 with TRBJ1-1; perhaps TRBD1 as D (6 bases). The CDR3 extends over 12 amino acids. Germline CDR1 and CDR2: SGHNT and YENEEA. Trimming left V 9 bases short and J 5 bases short, with 13 bases between. The CDR3 DNA is TGTGCCAGTTCGACAGGAGGGACTGAAGCTTTCTTT. It translates to CASSTGGTEAFF.